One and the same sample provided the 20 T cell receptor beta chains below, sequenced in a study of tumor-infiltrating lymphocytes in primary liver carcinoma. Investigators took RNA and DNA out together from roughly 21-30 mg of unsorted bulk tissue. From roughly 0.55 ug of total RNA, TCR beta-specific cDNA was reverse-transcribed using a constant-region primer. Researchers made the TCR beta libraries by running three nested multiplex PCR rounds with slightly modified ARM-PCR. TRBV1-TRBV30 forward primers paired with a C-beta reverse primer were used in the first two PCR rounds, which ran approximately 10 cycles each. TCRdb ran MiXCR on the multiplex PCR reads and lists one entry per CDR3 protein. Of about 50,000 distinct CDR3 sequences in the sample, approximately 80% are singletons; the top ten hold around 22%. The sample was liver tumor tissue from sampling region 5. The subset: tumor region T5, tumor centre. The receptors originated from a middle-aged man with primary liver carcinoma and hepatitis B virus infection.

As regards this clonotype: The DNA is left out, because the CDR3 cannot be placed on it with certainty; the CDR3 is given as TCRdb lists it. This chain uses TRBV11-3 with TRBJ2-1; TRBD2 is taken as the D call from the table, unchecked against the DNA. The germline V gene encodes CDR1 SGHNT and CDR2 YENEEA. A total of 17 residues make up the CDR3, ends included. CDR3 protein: CARSFGEGANSYNEQLF.

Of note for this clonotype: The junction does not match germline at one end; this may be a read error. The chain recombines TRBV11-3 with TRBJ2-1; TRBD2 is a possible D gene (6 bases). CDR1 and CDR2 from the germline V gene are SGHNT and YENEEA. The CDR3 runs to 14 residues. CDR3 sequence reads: CASCLFPDYDEQFF. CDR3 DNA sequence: TGTGCTAGCTGCTTATTTCCGGACTACGATGAGCAGTTCTTC.

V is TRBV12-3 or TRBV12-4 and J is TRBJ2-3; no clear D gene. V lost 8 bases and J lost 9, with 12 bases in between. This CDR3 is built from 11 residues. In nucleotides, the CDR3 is TGTGCCAGCTGTTCGCGTGGCACGCAGTATTTT. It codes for CASCSRGTQYF.

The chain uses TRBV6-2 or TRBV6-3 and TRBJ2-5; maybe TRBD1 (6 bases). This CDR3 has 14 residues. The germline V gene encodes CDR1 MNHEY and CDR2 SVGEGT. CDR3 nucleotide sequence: TGTGCTATCAGTTCACGGACAGTTATGGAGACCCAGTACTTC. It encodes CAISSRTVMETQYF.

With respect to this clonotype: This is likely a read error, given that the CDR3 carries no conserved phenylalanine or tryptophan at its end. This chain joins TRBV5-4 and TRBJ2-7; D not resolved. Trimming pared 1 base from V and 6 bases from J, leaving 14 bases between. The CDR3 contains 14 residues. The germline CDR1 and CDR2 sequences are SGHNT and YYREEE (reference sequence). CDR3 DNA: TGTGCCAGCAGCTTGCCGGAGCTTACCAGCGAGCAGTACTTA. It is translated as CASSLPELTSEQYL.

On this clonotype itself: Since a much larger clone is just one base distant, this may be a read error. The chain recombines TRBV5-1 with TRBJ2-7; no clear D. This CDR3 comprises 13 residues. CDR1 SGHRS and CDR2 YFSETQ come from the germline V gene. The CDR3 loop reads CANSLVTSYEQYF. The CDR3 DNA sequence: TGCGCCAACAGCTTGGTGACGTCCTACGAGCAGTACTTC.

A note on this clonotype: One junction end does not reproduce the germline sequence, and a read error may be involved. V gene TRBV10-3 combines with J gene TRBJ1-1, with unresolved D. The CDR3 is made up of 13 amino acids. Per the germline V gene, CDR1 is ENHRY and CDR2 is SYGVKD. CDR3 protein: CDITNGENTEAFF. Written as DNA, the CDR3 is TGTGACATCACGAATGGGGAGAACACTGAAGCTTTCTTT.

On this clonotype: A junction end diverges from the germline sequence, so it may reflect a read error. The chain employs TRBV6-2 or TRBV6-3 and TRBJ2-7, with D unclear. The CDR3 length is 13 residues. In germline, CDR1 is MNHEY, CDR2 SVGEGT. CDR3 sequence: CASSYEVLYDQYF. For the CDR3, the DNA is TGTGCCAGCAGCTACGAGGTACTCTACGATCAGTACTTC.

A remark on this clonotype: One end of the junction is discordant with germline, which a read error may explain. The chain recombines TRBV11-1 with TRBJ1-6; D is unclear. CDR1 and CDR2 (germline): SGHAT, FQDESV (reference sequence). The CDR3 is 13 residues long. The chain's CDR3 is CASSWSLVSPIHF. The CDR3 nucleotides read TGTGCCAGCAGCTGGTCACTGGTTTCACCCATCCACTTT.

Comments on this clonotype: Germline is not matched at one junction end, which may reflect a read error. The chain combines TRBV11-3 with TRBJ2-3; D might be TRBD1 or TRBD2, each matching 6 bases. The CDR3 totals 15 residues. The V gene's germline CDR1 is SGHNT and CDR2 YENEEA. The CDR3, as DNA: TGTGCCGACAGTCCCGGAGGGGGAGGCACAGACACGCAGTATTTT. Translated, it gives CADSPGGGGTDTQYF.

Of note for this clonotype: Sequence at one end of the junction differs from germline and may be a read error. CDR3 sequence reads: CASSYGLASEQHF. The CDR3 nucleotides are TGTGCCAGCAGTTACGGACTAGCAAGCGAGCAACACTTC. The rearrangement joins TRBV6-2 or TRBV6-3 to TRBJ2-7, with 8 bases identical to TRBD2. This CDR3 has 13 amino acids. Per the germline V gene, CDR1 is MNHEY and CDR2 is SVGEGT.

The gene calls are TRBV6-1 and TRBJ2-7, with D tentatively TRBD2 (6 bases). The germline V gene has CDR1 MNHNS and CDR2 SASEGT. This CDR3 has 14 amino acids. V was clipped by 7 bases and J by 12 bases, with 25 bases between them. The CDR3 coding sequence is TGTGCCAGCAAGCCGGGATTAGCGGCCCCAGTCAGGTACTTC. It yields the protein CASKPGLAAPVRYF.

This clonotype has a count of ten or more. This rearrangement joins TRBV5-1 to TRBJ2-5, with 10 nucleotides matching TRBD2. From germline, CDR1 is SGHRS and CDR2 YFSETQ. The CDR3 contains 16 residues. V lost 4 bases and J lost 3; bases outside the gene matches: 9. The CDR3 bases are TGCGCCAGCAGCCAAAACGTTCTAGCGGGAGAAGAGACCCAGTACTTC. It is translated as CASSQNVLAGEETQYF.

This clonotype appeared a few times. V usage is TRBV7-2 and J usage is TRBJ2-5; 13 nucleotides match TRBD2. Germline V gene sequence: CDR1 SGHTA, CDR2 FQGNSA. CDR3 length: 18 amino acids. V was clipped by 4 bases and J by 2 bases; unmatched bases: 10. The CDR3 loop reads CASSSPPGTSGIQETQYF. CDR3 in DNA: TGTGCCAGCAGCTCTCCTCCCGGGACTAGCGGGATTCAAGAGACCCAGTACTTC.

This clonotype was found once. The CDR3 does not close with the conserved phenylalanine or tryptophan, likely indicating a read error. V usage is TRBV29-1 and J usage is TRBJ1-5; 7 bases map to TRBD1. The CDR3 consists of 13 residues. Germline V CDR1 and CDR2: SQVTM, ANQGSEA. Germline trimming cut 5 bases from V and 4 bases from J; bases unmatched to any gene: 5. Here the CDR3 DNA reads TGCAGCGTTAGCGGGACAGCTAATCAGCCCCAGCATATT. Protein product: CSVSGTANQPQHI.

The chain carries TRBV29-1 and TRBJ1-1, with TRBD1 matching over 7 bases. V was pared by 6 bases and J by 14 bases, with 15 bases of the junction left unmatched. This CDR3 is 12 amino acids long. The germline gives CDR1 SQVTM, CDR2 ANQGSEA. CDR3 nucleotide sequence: TGCAGCGTGGGGACAGACATGACTGAAGTCTTCTTT. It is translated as CSVGTDMTEVFF.

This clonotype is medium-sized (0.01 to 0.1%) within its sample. The CDR3 loop is CSVETGWNQPQHF. CDR3 nucleotides: TGCAGCGTTGAGACAGGGTGGAATCAGCCCCAGCATTTT. The rearrangement joins TRBV29-1 to TRBJ1-5; 7 nucleotides line up with TRBD1. V was clipped by 3 bases and J by 4 bases; unmatched bases: 3. The CDR3 contains 13 residues. Germline CDR1 and CDR2: SQVTM and ANQGSEA.

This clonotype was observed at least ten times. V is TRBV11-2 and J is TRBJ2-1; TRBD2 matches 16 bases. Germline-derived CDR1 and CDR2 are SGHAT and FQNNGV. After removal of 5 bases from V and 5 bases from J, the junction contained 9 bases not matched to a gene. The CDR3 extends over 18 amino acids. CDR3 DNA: TGTGCCAGCAGCCCTGAGCTGGGACTAGCGGGGGGGCACAATGAGCAGTTCTTC. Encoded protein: CASSPELGLAGGHNEQFF.

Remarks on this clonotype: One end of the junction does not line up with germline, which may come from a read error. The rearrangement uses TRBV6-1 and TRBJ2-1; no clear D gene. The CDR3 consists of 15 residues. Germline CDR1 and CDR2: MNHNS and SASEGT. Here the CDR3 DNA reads TGTGCCAGCAGAGAAGTACGCAGTTCCTACAATGAGCAGTTCTTC. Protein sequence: CASREVRSSYNEQFF.

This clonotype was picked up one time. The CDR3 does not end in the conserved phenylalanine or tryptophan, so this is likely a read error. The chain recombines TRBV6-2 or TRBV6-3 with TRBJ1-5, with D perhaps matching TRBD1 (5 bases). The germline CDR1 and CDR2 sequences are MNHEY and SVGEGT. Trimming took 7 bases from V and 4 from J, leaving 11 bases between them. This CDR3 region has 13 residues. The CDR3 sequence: CASTQTENQPQHS. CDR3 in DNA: TGTGCCAGCACTCAGACAGAGAATCAGCCCCAGCATTCT.